This entry features one T cell receptor beta chain sequence. The antigen is not known. The data belong to a study of T cell responses to AZD1222 COVID-19 vaccine. The V end lost 3 bases, the J end lost 5 bases, and 10 bases lay between the germline ends. Germline V gene lookup returns CDR1 ENHRY and CDR2 SYGVKD. The length of the CDR3 is 14 residues. Assay: immunoSEQ multiplex PCR; the TCRdb copy retains only in-frame clones and omits some. The repertoire has over 60,000 clones, 80% of them found once; the top ten carry about 14%. The study, taken as a whole, reports: Unmutated variant regions are reportedly the target of nearly half of TCRs that are spike-specific. The study found Spike-specific TCR breadth and depth rose after two AZD1222 doses. Across the whole spike, CD4 TCRs peaked at regions 160-218 and 743-854. Donors were largely white British and mainly female; clonal diversity was possibly underestimated.

The clonotype was recovered from an adult who received the AZD1222 COVID-19 vaccine. The rearrangement uses TRBV10-3 and TRBJ2-2; maybe TRBD1 (6 bases). The source material was peripheral blood, sampled 28 days after the second AZD1222 dose. The CDR3 spells CAISDPGQTGELFF. CDR3 in DNA: TGTGCCATCAGTGATCCCGGACAGACCGGGGAGCTGTTTTTT.